These T cell receptor beta chains were read from a single sample in a study of blood T cell repertoires in COVID-19. Sequencing used immunoSEQ multiplex PCR; TCRdb keeps in-frame clones, though not all of them. Of 270,000 or so clones listed, about nine tenths are singletons. The sequencing input was PBMCs or T cells enriched from blood (not recorded which). The receptor source for this set is a middle-aged woman with acute COVID-19. CDR3s include the opening cysteine and the closing phenylalanine or tryptophan. A D gene is named only where the DNA matches it firmly. Expanded clones get a size class; other rows say once, few or many, or leave the size out.

j_gene: TRBJ1-2
v_gene: TRBV6-5
d_gene: NA
abundance: NA
CDR3aa: CASSPPPGLTGYTF
CDR3nt: TGTGCCAGCAGTCCCCCGCCGGGACTAACGGGCTACACCTTC

j_gene: TRBJ2-7
v_gene: TRBV19
d_gene: TRBD1
abundance: NA
CDR3aa: CASSMWTGTGTYEQYF
CDR3nt: TGTGCCAGTAGTATGTGGACCGGGACAGGGACCTACGAGCAGTACTTC

j_gene: TRBJ2-2
v_gene: TRBV4-3
d_gene: TRBD1
abundance: NA
CDR3aa: CASSFGTGAGELFF
CDR3nt: TGCGCCAGCAGCTTCGGGACAGGGGCCGGGGAGCTGTTTTTT

j_gene: TRBJ2-3
v_gene: TRBV11-3
d_gene: TRBD2
abundance: NA
CDR3aa: CASSIRAGADTQYF
CDR3nt: TGTGCCAGCAGCATACGAGCGGGGGCAGATACGCAGTATTTT

j_gene: TRBJ2-5
v_gene: TRBV5-8
d_gene: NA
abundance: NA
CDR3aa: CASSLRSGEETQYF
CDR3nt: TGTGCCAGCAGCTTGAGGTCGGGGGAGGAGACCCAGTACTTC

j_gene: TRBJ2-1
v_gene: TRBV20-1
d_gene: NA
abundance: once
CDR3aa: CSVLVGNEQFF
CDR3nt: TGCAGTGTCCTAGTAGGCAATGAGCAGTTCTTC

j_gene: TRBJ2-2
v_gene: TRBV24-1
d_gene: NA
abundance: NA
CDR3aa: CATSDWGGGEDTGELFF
CDR3nt: TGTGCCACCAGTGATTGGGGAGGAGGGGAGGACACCGGGGAGCTGTTTTTT

j_gene: TRBJ2-7
v_gene: TRBV5-3
d_gene: TRBD1
abundance: NA
CDR3aa: CARRLSGQGFYEQYF
CDR3nt: TGTGCCAGAAGGCTCTCGGGACAGGGATTTTACGAGCAGTACTTC

j_gene: TRBJ1-4
v_gene: TRBV7-9
d_gene: TRBD1
abundance: NA
CDR3aa: CASSLGTGGEKLFF
CDR3nt: TGTGCCAGCAGCTTAGGGACAGGGGGCGAAAAACTGTTTTTT

j_gene: TRBJ2-1
v_gene: TRBV7-3
d_gene: NA
abundance: NA
CDR3aa: CASSASLRGEQFF
CDR3nt: TGTGCCAGCAGCGCCTCTCTACGAGGTGAGCAGTTCTTC

j_gene: TRBJ1-1
v_gene: TRBV5-1
d_gene: NA
abundance: NA
CDR3aa: CASSPRVGTEAFF
CDR3nt: TGCGCCAGCAGCCCCAGGGTGGGCACTGAAGCTTTCTTT

j_gene: TRBJ2-1
v_gene: TRBV5-3
d_gene: TRBD2
abundance: NA
CDR3aa: CARSDMDAYERGSYNEQFF
CDR3nt: TGTGCCAGAAGCGATATGGACGCCTACGAGCGGGGCTCCTACAATGAGCAGTTCTTC

j_gene: TRBJ2-1
v_gene: TRBV5-1
d_gene: TRBD2
abundance: NA
CDR3aa: CASSPSGGALDEQFF
CDR3nt: TGCGCCAGCAGCCCTAGCGGGGGGGCCTTGGATGAGCAGTTCTTC

j_gene: TRBJ2-1
v_gene: TRBV2
d_gene: NA
abundance: once
CDR3aa: CASSGRGNNEQFF
CDR3nt: TGTGCCAGCAGTGGGCGGGGAAACAATGAGCAGTTCTTC

j_gene: TRBJ2-7
v_gene: TRBV9
d_gene: TRBD1
abundance: NA
CDR3aa: CASSPTRTGIYEQYF
CDR3nt: TGTGCCAGCAGCCCGACTCGGACAGGGATCTACGAGCAGTACTTC

j_gene: TRBJ2-5
v_gene: TRBV15
d_gene: TRBD2
abundance: once
CDR3aa: CATSRGTSQETQYF
CDR3nt: TGTGCCACCAGCAGAGGGACTAGCCAAGAGACCCAGTACTTC

j_gene: TRBJ1-2
v_gene: TRBV19
d_gene: TRBD1
abundance: NA
CDR3aa: CASSPGGTGGYGYTF
CDR3nt: TGTGCCAGTAGTCCAGGCGGGACAGGGGGGTATGGCTACACCTTC

j_gene: TRBJ2-7
v_gene: TRBV24-1
d_gene: NA
abundance: NA
CDR3aa: CATSEVRGKQYF
CDR3nt: TGTGCCACCAGTGAGGTCAGGGGCAAGCAGTACTTC

j_gene: TRBJ1-2
v_gene: TRBV5-6
d_gene: TRBD1
abundance: once
CDR3aa: CASSVPGTGGLGYTF
CDR3nt: TGTGCCAGCAGCGTGCCCGGGACAGGGGGTCTTGGCTACACCTTC

j_gene: TRBJ1-2
v_gene: TRBV28
d_gene: TRBD1
abundance: NA
CDR3aa: CASIYRDREGYGYTF
CDR3nt: TGTGCCAGCATCTACCGGGACAGAGAGGGGTATGGCTACACCTTC

j_gene: TRBJ1-6
v_gene: TRBV15
d_gene: TRBD1
abundance: NA
CDR3aa: CATRGTGNSPLHF
CDR3nt: TGTGCCACCAGAGGGACAGGGAATTCACCCCTCCACTTT

j_gene: TRBJ1-5
v_gene: TRBV19
d_gene: NA
abundance: NA
CDR3aa: CASSPSRFTVQPQHF
CDR3nt: TGTGCCAGTAGCCCCTCCAGGTTTACCGTTCAGCCCCAGCATTTT

j_gene: TRBJ1-1
v_gene: TRBV18
d_gene: NA
abundance: NA
CDR3aa: CASSLLHRDMNTEAFF
CDR3nt: TGTGCCAGCTCACTCCTCCATCGGGATATGAACACTGAAGCTTTCTTT

j_gene: TRBJ2-2
v_gene: TRBV20-1
d_gene: TRBD2
abundance: NA
CDR3aa: CSASMPSGVTGELFF
CDR3nt: TGCAGTGCTAGTATGCCTAGCGGGGTCACCGGGGAGCTGTTTTTT

j_gene: TRBJ1-5
v_gene: TRBV24-1
d_gene: NA
abundance: NA
CDR3aa: CATSDWTANQPQHF
CDR3nt: TGTGCCACCAGTGATTGGACAGCCAATCAGCCCCAGCATTTT

j_gene: TRBJ1-4
v_gene: TRBV28
d_gene: TRBD1
abundance: NA
CDR3aa: CASRGTGVNEKLFF
CDR3nt: TGTGCCAGCAGGGGGACAGGGGTAAATGAAAAACTGTTTTTT

j_gene: TRBJ2-3
v_gene: TRBV7-9
d_gene: TRBD1
abundance: NA
CDR3aa: CASSPLRDRGSDTQYF
CDR3nt: TGTGCCAGCAGCCCGCTCCGGGACAGGGGATCAGATACGCAGTATTTT

j_gene: TRBJ2-1
v_gene: TRBV20-1
d_gene: TRBD1
abundance: NA
CDR3aa: CSASGQGHGLSYNEQFF
CDR3nt: TGCAGTGCTAGTGGACAGGGGCATGGCCTCTCCTACAATGAGCAGTTCTTC

j_gene: TRBJ2-5
v_gene: TRBV24-1
d_gene: NA
abundance: NA
CDR3aa: CATGTWRDQETQYF
CDR3nt: TGTGCCACCGGAACCTGGCGGGACCAAGAGACCCAGTACTTC

j_gene: TRBJ2-3
v_gene: TRBV29-1
d_gene: NA
abundance: NA
CDR3aa: CSVQGRPTDTQYF
CDR3nt: TGCAGCGTTCAGGGCAGACCCACAGATACGCAGTATTTT

j_gene: TRBJ2-1
v_gene: TRBV7-2
d_gene: NA
abundance: NA
CDR3aa: CASSTDGGSYNEQFF
CDR3nt: TGTGCCAGCAGCACCGACGGGGGATCCTACAATGAGCAGTTCTTC

j_gene: TRBJ2-1
v_gene: TRBV2
d_gene: NA
abundance: few
CDR3aa: CASSEQGPYNEQFF
CDR3nt: TGTGCCAGCAGTGAACAGGGTCCGTACAATGAGCAGTTCTTC

j_gene: TRBJ2-7
v_gene: TRBV7-2
d_gene: TRBD1
abundance: once
CDR3aa: CASSSQGGNWISYEQYF
CDR3nt: TGTGCCAGCAGTTCACAGGGGGGCAACTGGATCTCCTACGAGCAGTACTTC

j_gene: TRBJ2-1
v_gene: TRBV7-9
d_gene: NA
abundance: NA
CDR3aa: CASSLGGGYNEQFF
CDR3nt: TGTGCCAGCAGCTTGGGAGGGGGCTACAATGAGCAGTTCTTC

j_gene: TRBJ1-2
v_gene: TRBV2
d_gene: NA
abundance: NA
CDR3aa: CASSERSYGYTF
CDR3nt: TGTGCCAGCAGTGAACGGTCCTATGGCTACACCTTC

j_gene: TRBJ1-2
v_gene: TRBV15
d_gene: NA
abundance: NA
CDR3aa: CATSILVGPYGYTF
CDR3nt: TGTGCCACCAGCATATTGGTTGGGCCCTATGGCTACACCTTC

j_gene: TRBJ1-5
v_gene: TRBV19
d_gene: TRBD1
abundance: once
CDR3aa: CASSHRDRGPSQHF
CDR3nt: TGTGCCAGTAGCCACCGGGACAGGGGGCCTTCCCAGCATTTT

j_gene: TRBJ2-3
v_gene: TRBV15
d_gene: TRBD2
abundance: NA
CDR3aa: CATKISGGANTQYF
CDR3nt: TGTGCCACCAAGATTAGCGGGGGGGCGAATACGCAGTATTTT

j_gene: TRBJ2-1
v_gene: TRBV2
d_gene: TRBD2
abundance: few
CDR3aa: CASSGGLAGNEQFF
CDR3nt: TGTGCCAGCAGTGGTGGACTAGCGGGAAATGAGCAGTTCTTC

j_gene: TRBJ2-1
v_gene: TRBV7-3
d_gene: TRBD1
abundance: NA
CDR3aa: CASSRQGYNEQFF
CDR3nt: TGTGCCAGCAGCCGACAGGGTTACAATGAGCAGTTCTTC

j_gene: TRBJ1-4
v_gene: TRBV9
d_gene: TRBD1
abundance: once
CDR3aa: CASSDGTAVNEKLFF
CDR3nt: TGTGCCAGCAGCGATGGGACAGCTGTTAATGAAAAACTGTTTTTT

j_gene: TRBJ2-2
v_gene: TRBV3-1/TRBV3-2
d_gene: TRBD2
abundance: few
CDR3aa: CASSQGASGGKPGELFF
CDR3nt: TGTGCCAGCAGCCAAGGGGCTAGCGGGGGAAAACCCGGGGAGCTGTTTTTT

j_gene: TRBJ2-1
v_gene: TRBV2
d_gene: TRBD2
abundance: NA
CDR3aa: CASRERGGRTHNEQFF
CDR3nt: TGTGCCAGCAGAGAGCGGGGGGGCCGTACCCACAATGAGCAGTTCTTC